The present T cell receptor beta chain was sequenced within a study of shared clonotypes between healthy human individuals. The wider study: A few men and a couple of women, aged 18 to 49, were donors. Per-donor plates numbered three CD4 naive, three CD4 memory, two CD8 naive and one CD8 memory.

Study findings and constraints: The rarefaction results pointed to incomplete sorted-subset sequencing despite large depth.

With respect to this clone: The antigen is not known.

The data were produced by immunoSEQ multiplex PCR, yet TCRdb's version contains in-frame clones alone and is incomplete. The table records some 790,000 clones, 72% of them present only once. Trimming took 4 bases from V and 0 from J, leaving 9 bases between them. CDR3 length: 14 amino acids. Germline CDR1 reads MGHRA; CDR2 reads YSYEKL. Every donor was a Caucasian adult from Nashville, Tennessee. This chain connects TRBV4-1 to TRBJ2-5; D unclear. This TCR derives from a woman aged 25 to 39 in good health. Material: memory CD4+ T cells sorted from blood. As for subset: CD45RA-negative fraction. This chain's CDR3 is CASSPDPDQETQYF. In DNA, the CDR3 is TGCGCCAGCAGCCCCGATCCCGACCAAGAGACCCAGTACTTC.